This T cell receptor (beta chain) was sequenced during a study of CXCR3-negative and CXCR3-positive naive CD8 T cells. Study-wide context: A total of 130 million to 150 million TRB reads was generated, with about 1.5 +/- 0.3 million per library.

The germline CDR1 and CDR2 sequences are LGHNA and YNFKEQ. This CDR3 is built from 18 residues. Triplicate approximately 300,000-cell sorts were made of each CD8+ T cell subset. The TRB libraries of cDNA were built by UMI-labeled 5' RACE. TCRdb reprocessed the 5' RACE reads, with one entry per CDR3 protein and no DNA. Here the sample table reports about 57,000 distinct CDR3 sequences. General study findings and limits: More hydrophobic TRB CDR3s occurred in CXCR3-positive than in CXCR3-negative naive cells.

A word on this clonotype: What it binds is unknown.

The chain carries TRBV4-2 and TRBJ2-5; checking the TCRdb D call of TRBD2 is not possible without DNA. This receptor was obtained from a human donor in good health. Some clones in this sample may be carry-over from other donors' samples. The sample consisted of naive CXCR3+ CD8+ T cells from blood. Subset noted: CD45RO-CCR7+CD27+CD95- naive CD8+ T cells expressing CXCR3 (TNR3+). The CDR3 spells CASSQGGTSGGQQETQYF.